The present entry profiles one TCR beta chain with its context. The data originate from a study of blood T cell repertoires in COVID-19. This CDR3 has 15 residues. The V and J ends lost 6 bases and 7 bases, in that order; junction bases with no gene match: 12. CDR1 MDHEN and CDR2 SYDVKM come from the germline V gene. In the original workflow: It was from reference gene primer amplification that nucleated cell counts were estimated. The repertoire was sequenced with immunoSEQ multiplex PCR; TCRdb's copy has only in-frame clones and lacks some. V and J calls and clone size are as listed in that table; D and trimming were resolved from the DNA. Of approximately 120,000 clones in the sample, roughly 90% are singletons; the top ten hold around 2.1%.

The material sequenced was peripheral blood. This chain uses TRBV28 with TRBJ2-7; TRBD2 aligns across 10 bases. The origin of this receptor is a man aged 50 to 59 with COVID-19, enrolled during active disease. CDR3 in DNA: TGTGCCAGCAGCCAGAGCCTAGCGGGAGTTGGTGAGCAGTACTTC. It encodes CASSQSLAGVGEQYF.